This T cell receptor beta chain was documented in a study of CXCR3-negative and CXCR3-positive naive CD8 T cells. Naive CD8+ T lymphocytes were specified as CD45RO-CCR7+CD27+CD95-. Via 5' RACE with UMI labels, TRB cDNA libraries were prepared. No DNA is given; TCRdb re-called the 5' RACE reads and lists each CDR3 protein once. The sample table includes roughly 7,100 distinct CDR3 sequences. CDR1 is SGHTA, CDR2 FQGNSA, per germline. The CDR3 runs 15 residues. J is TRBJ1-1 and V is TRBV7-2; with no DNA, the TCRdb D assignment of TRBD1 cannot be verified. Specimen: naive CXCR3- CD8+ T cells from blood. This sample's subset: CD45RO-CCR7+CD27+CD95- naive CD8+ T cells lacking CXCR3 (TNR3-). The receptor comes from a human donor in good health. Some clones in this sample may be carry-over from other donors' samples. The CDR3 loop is CASSLGAGANTEAFF.